This T cell receptor (beta chain) appears in the sequencing data of a study of beta chain features in type 1 diabetes. About the research overall: Comparable age, gender and cell yields were observed in patients relative to healthy donors. General observations from the study: Fewer insertions but more deletions were seen at VDJ junctions in type 1 diabetes patients. A moderate, significant TCRB CDR3 shortening appeared in type 1 diabetes across four CD4+ subsets.

As to this clone: What it binds is not known.

V lost 5 bases to trimming and J lost 3 bases; unmatched junction nucleotides: 5. Germline V gives CDR1 SGHVS, CDR2 FNYEAQ. This CDR3 comprises 15 residues. Expressed TCRB transcripts were sequenced because the isolated RNA had all been reverse transcribed beforehand. The table came from immunoSEQ multiplex PCR; TCRdb's copy has only in-frame clones and leaves some out. The top ten hold around 0.45% of the sample, which has around 340,000 clones, 6.5% to 10% seen once. This receptor was obtained from a woman younger than 30 in good health. What was sequenced was central memory CD4+ T cells from blood. The V call is TRBV7-6, the J call TRBJ1-4; TRBD1 aligns across 8 bases. In DNA form, the CDR3 reads TGTGCCAGCAGCATACAGACAGGGGCTAATGAAAAACTGTTTTTT. It is translated as CASSIQTGANEKLFF.